This T cell receptor beta chain was captured by sequencing in a study of T cell responses to AZD1222 COVID-19 vaccine. Broader study findings: Close to half of spike-specific TCRs reportedly recognize unmutated variant regions. Baseline antibody screening turned up just a handful of seropositive AZD1222 recipients. Donor demographics were predominantly white British with a female majority; clonal diversity may be underestimated. A rise in Spike-specific TCR breadth and depth followed two AZD1222 doses.

V lost 2 bases to trimming and J lost 5 bases, with 10 bases between them. This CDR3 is built from 14 residues. The germline V gene encodes CDR1 KGHSH and CDR2 LQKENI. Turning to this clone: Its specificity is not known.

Method: immunoSEQ multiplex PCR; TCRdb's copy keeps in-frame clones and lacks some. The sample gives 120,000 or so clones, 80% to 95% of which show up once; about 4% is in the top ten. The gene calls are TRBV18 and TRBJ1-5, with D unclear. This specimen was peripheral blood, taken on day 0 of MenACWY control vaccination. This sequence was found in an adult in good health. CDR3 residues: CASSPTDNYQPQHF. The DNA for the CDR3 is TGTGCCAGCTCACCAACAGACAATTATCAGCCCCAGCATTTT.